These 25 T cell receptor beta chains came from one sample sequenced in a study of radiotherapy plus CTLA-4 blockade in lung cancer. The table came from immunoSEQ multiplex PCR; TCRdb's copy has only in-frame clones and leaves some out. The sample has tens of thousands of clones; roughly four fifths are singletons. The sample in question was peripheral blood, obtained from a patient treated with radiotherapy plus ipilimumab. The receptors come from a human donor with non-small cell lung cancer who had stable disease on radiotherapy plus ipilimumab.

The CDR3 loop reads CASSLVGVENEQFF. CDR3 DNA: TGTGCCAGCAGCTTGGTTGGGGTAGAAAATGAGCAGTTCTTC. The V call is TRBV5-6, the J call TRBJ2-1; D not certain. The CDR3 is 14 residues long. Germline CDR1 is SGHDT and CDR2 is YYEEEE. The ends were cut back, 0 bases at V and 7 bases at J, with 11 bases in the middle.

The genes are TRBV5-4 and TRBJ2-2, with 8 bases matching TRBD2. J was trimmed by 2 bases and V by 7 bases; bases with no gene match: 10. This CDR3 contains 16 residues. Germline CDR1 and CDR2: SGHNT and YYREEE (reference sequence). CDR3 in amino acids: CASLASGGPNTGELFF. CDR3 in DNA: TGTGCCAGCTTGGCCTCGGGGGGGCCCAACACCGGGGAGCTGTTTTTT.

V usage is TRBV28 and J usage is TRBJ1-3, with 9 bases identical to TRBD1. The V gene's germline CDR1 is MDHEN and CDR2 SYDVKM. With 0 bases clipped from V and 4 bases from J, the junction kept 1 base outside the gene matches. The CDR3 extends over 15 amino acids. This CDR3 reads CASSLWDRGGNTIYF. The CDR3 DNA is TGTGCCAGCAGTTTATGGGACAGGGGAGGAAACACCATATATTTT.

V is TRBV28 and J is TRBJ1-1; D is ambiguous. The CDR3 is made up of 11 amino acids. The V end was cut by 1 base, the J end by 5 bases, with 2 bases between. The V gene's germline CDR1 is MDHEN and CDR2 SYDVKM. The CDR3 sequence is CASSLSTEAFF. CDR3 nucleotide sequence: TGTGCCAGCAGTTTATCAACTGAAGCTTTCTTT.

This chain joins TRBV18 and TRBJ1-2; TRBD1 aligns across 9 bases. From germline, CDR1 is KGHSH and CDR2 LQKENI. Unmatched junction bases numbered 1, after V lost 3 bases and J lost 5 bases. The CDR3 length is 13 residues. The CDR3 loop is CASSPGQGYGYTF. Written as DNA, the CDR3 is TGTGCCAGCTCACCGGGACAGGGATATGGCTACACCTTC.

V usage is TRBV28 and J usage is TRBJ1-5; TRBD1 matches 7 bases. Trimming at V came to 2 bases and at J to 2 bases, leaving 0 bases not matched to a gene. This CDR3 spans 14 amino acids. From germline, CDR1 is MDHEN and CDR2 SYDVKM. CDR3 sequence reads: CASSLGTGNQPQHF. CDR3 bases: TGTGCCAGCAGTTTAGGGACAGGCAATCAGCCCCAGCATTTT.

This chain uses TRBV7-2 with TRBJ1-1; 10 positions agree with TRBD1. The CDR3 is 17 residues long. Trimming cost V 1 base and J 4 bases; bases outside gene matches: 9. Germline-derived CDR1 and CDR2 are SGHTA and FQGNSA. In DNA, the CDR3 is TGTGCCAGCAGCTTAGGTGGGACAGGGGCCTGGGGCACTGAAGCTTTCTTT. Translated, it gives CASSLGGTGAWGTEAFF. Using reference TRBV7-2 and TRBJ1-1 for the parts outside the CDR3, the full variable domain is GAGVSQSPSNKVTEKGKDVELRCDPISGHTALYWYRQSLGQGLEFLIYFQGNSAPDKSGLPSDRFSAERTGGSVSTLTIQRTQQEDSAVYLCASSLGGTGAWGTEAFFGQGTRLTVV.

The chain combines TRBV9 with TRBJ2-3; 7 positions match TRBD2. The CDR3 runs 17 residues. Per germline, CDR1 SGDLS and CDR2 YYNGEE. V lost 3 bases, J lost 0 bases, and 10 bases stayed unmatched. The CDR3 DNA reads TGTGCCAGCAGCGCCAATCCGGGACTACCTAGCACAGATACGCAGTATTTT. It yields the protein CASSANPGLPSTDTQYF.

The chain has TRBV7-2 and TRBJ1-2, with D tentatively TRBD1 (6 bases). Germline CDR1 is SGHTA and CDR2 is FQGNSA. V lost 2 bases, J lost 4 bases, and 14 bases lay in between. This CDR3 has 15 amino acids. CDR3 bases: TGTGCCAGCAGCTTAATGGAGGGGGGATTCTATGGCTACACCTTC. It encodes CASSLMEGGFYGYTF.

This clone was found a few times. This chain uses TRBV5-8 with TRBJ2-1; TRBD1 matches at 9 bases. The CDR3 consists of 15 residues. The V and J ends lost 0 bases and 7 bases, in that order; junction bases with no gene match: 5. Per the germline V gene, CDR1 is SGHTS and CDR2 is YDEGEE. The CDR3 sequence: CASSLEDRGGNEQFF. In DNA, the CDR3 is TGTGCCAGCAGCTTGGAGGACAGGGGTGGAAATGAGCAGTTCTTC.

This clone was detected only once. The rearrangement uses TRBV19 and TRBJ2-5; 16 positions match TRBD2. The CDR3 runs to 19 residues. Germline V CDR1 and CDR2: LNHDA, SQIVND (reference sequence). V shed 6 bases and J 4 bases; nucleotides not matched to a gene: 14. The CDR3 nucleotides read TGTGCCAGTAGGGCGATCGGGACTAGCGGGGGGGCCGGGAGAGAGACCCAGTACTTC. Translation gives CASRAIGTSGGAGRETQYF.

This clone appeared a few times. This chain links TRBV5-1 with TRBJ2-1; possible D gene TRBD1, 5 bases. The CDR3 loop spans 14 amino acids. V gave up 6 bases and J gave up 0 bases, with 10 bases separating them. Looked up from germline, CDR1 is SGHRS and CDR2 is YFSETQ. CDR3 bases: TGCGCCAGCACCGGAGACAGCTCCTACAATGAGCAGTTCTTC. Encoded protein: CASTGDSSYNEQFF.

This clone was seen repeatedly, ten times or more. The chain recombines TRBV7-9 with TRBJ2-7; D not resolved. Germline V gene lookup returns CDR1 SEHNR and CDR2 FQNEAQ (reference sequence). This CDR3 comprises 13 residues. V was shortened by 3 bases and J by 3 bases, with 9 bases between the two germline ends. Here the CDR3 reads CASSLVVSYEQYF. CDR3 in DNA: TGTGCCAGCAGCTTGGTTGTGAGCTACGAGCAGTACTTC.

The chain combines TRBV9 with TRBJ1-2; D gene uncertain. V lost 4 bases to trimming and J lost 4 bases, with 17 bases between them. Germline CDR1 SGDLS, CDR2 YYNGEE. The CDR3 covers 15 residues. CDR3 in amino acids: CASSPTTDGGYGYTF. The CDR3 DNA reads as TGTGCCAGCAGCCCTACTACCGACGGAGGCTATGGCTACACCTTC.

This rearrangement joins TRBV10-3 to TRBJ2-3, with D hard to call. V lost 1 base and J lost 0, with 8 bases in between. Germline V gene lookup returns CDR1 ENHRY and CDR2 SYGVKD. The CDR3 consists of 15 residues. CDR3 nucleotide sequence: TGTGCCATCAGTGAGTGGTGGAAAAGCACAGATACGCAGTATTTT. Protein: CAISEWWKSTDTQYF.

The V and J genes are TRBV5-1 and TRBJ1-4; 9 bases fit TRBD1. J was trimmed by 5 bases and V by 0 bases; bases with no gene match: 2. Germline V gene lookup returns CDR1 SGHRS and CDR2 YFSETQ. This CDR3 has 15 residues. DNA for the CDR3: TGCGCCAGCAGCTTGGACGGGACAGGGAATGAAAAACTGTTTTTT. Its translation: CASSLDGTGNEKLFF. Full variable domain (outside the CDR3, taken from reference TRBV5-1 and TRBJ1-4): KAGVTQTPRYLIKTRGQQVTLSCSPISGHRSVSWYQQTPGQGLQFLFEYFSETQRNKGNFPGRFSGRQFSNSRSEMNVSTLELGDSALYLCASSLDGTGNEKLFFGSGTQLSVL.

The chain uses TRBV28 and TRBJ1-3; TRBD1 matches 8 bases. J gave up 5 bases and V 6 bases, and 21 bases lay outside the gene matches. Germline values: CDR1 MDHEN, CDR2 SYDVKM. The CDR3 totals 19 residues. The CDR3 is CASSNRQGRQFSSRNTIYF. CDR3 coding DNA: TGTGCCAGCAGCAACCGACAGGGGCGCCAATTTAGCTCGAGAAACACCATATATTTT. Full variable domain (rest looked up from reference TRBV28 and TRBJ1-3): DVKVTQSSRYLVKRTGEKVFLECVQDMDHENMFWYRQDPGLGLRLIYFSYDVKMKEKGDIPEGYSVSREKKERFSLILESASTNQTSMYLCASSNRQGRQFSSRNTIYFGEGSWLTVV.

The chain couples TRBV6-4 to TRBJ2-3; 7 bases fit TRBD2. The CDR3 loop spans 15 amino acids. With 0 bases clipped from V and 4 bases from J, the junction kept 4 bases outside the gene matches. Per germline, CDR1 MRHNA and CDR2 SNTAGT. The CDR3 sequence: CASSDSMGGADTQYF. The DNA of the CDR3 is TGTGCCAGCAGTGACTCAATGGGGGGGGCAGATACGCAGTATTTT.

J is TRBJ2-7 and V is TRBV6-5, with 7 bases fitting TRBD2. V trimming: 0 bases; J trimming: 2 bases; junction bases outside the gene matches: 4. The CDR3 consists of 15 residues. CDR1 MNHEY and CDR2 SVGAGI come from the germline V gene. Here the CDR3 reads CASSYSGGGTYEQYF. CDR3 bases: TGTGCCAGCAGTTACTCTGGCGGGGGAACCTACGAGCAGTACTTC.

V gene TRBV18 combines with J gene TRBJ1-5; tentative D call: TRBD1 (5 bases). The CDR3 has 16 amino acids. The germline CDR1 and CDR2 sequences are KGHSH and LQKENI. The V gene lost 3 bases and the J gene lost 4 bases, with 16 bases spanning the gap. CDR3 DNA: TGTGCCAGCTCACCGGGACCTCGAGGAGCAAATCAGCCCCAGCATTTT. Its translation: CASSPGPRGANQPQHF.

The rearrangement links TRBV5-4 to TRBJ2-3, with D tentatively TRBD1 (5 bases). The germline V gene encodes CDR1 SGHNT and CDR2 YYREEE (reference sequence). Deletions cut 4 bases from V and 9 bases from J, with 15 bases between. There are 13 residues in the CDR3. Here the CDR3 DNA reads TGTGCCAGCAGCCGACCACAGGCAGCAACGCAGTATTTT. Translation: CASSRPQAATQYF. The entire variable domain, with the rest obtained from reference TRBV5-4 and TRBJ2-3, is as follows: ETGVTQSPTHLIKTRGQQVTLRCSSQSGHNTVSWYQQALGQGPQFIFQYYREEENGRGNFPPRFSGLQFPNYSSELNVNALELDDSALYLCASSRPQAATQYFGPGTRLTVL.

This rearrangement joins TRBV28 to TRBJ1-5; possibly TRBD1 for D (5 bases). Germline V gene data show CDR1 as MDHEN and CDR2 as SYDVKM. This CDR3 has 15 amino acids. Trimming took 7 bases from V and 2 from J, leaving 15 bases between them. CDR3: CASIGGGPGNQPQHF. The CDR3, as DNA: TGTGCCAGCATTGGGGGGGGTCCGGGCAATCAGCCCCAGCATTTT.

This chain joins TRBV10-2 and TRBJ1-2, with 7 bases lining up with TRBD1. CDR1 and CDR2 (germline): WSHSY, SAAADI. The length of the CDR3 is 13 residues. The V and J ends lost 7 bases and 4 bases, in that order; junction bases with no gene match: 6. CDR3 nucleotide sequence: TGCGCCAGCACCCAGGGGGTCGGCTATGGCTACACCTTC. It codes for CASTQGVGYGYTF.

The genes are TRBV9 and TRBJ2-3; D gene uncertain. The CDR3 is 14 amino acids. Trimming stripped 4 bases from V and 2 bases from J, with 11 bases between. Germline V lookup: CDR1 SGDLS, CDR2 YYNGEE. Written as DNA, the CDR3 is TGTGCCAGCAGCACCGTTGGAAACACAGATACGCAGTATTTT. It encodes CASSTVGNTDTQYF.

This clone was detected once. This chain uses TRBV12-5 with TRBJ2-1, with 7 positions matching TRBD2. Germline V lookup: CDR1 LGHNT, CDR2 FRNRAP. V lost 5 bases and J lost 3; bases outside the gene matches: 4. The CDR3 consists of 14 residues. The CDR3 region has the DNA TGTGCTAGTGGTCCCGGGACTAACTACAATGAGCAGTTCTTC. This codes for CASGPGTNYNEQFF.